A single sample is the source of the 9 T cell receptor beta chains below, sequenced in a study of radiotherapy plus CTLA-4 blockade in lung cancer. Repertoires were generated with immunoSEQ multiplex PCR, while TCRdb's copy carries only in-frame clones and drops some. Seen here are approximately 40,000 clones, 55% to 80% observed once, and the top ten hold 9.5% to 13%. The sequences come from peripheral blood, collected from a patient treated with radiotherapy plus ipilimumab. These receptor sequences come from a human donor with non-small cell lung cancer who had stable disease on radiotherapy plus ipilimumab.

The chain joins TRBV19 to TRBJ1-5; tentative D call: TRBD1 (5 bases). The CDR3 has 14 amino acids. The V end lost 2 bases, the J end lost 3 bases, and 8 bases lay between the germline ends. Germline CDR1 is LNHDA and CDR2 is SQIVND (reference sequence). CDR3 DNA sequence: TGTGCCAGTAGTATATTACAGGACAATCAGCCCCAGCATTTT. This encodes CASSILQDNQPQHF.

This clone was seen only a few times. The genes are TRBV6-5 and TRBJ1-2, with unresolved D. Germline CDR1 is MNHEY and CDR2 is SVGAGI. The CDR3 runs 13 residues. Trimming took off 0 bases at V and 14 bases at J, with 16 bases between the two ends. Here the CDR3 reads CASSYSVGRAWTF. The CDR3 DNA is TGTGCCAGCAGTTACTCGGTTGGGCGGGCTTGGACCTTC.

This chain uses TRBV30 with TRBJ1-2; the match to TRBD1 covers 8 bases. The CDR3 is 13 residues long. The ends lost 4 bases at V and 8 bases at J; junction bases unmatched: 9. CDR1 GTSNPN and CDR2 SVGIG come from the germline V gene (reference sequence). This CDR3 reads CAWTSGGDGGYTF. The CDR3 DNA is TGTGCCTGGACCTCAGGGGGCGATGGGGGCTACACCTTC.

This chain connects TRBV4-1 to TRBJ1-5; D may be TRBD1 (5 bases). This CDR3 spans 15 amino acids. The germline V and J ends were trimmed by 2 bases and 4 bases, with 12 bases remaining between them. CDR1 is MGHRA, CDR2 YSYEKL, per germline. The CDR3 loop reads CASSQQTQANQPQHF. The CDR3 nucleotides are TGCGCCAGCAGCCAACAAACACAGGCTAATCAGCCCCAGCATTTT.

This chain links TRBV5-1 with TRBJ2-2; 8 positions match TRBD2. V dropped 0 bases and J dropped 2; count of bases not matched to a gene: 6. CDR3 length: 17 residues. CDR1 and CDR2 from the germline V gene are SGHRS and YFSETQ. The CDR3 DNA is TGCGCCAGCAGCTTGGCCGGAGCGGGGGCCAACACCGGGGAGCTGTTTTTT. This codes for CASSLAGAGANTGELFF.

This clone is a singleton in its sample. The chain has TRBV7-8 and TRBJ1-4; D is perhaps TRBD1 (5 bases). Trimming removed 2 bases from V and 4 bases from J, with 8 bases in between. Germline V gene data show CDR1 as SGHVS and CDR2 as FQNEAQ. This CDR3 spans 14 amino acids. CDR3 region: CASSLRDFNEKLFF. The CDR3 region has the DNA TGTGCCAGCAGCTTACGGGACTTTAATGAAAAACTGTTTTTT.

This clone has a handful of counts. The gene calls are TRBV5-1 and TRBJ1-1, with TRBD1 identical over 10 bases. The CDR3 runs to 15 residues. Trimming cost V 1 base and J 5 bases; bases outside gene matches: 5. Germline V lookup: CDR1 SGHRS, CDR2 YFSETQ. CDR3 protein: CASSLPRDRGTEAFF. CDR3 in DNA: TGCGCCAGCAGCTTGCCTCGGGACAGGGGAACTGAAGCTTTCTTT. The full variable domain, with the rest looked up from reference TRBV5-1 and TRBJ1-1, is KAGVTQTPRYLIKTRGQQVTLSCSPISGHRSVSWYQQTPGQGLQFLFEYFSETQRNKGNFPGRFSGRQFSNSRSEMNVSTLELGDSALYLCASSLPRDRGTEAFFGQGTRLTVV.

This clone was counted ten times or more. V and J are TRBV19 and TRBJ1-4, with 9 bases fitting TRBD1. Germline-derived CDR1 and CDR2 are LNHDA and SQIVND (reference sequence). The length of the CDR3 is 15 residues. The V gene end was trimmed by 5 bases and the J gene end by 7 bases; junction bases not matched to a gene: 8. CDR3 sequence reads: CASSFGTGRGEKLFF. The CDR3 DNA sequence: TGTGCCAGTAGTTTCGGGACAGGGAGGGGTGAAAAACTGTTTTTT.

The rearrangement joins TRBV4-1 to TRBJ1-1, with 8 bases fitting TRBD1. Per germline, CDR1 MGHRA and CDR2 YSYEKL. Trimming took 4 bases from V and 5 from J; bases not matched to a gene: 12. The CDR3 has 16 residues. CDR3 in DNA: TGCGCCAGCAGCCCTTACTTGACAGGGGCGGTTACTGAAGCTTTCTTT. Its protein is CASSPYLTGAVTEAFF.